This note documents a single TCR beta chain sequence. These data originate in a study of blood T cell repertoires in COVID-19. Using immunoSEQ multiplex PCR, the repertoire was profiled, and TCRdb retains in-frame clones only, with some absent. The sample gives some 300,000 clones, roughly nine tenths of which show up once; roughly a tenth is in the top ten. Germline V CDR1 and CDR2: SGHTA, FQGNSA. V trimming: 3 bases; J trimming: 4 bases; junction bases outside the gene matches: 4. The CDR3 is made up of 14 amino acids. Two negative PCRs, clearance, or symptom resolution were required of recovered Cohort 3 donors.

Material for sequencing was PBMCs or T cells enriched from blood (not recorded which). The sequence came from a woman aged 30 to 39 who had recovered from COVID-19. The rearrangement joins TRBV7-2 to TRBJ1-2; 8 bases are a match to TRBD1. The CDR3 region is CASSLPGGVYGYTF. CDR3 bases: TGTGCCAGCAGCTTGCCAGGGGGCGTCTATGGCTACACCTTC.